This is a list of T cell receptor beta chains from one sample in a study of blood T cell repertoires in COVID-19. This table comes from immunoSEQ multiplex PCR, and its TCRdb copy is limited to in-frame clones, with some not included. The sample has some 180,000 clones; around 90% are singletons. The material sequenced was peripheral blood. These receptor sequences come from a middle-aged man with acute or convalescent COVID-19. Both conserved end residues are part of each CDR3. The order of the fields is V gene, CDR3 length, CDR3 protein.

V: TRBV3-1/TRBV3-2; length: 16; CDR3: CASSQDRRTFSEKLFF
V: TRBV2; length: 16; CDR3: CASSGWDRSAQETQYF
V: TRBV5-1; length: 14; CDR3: CASSRLTGADTQYF
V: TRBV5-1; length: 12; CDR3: CASSLGVQPQHF
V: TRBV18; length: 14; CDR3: CASSPTGATDTQYF
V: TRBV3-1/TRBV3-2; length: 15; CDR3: CASSQDSASTDTQYF
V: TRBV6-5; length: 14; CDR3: CASSYFSQGETQYF
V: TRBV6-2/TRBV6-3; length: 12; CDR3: CASSSSPYGYTF
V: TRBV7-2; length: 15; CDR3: CASSPSSTGNYGYTF
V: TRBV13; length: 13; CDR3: CASRIQGGEKLFF
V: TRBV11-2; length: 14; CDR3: CASSWNSGVYEQYF
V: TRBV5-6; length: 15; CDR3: CASSFGQGFNQPQHF
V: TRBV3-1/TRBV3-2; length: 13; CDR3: CASSPQGGETQYF
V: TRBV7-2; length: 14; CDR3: CASSQGAGSAEQYF
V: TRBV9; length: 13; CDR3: CASSGQGAGEQYF
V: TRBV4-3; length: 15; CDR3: CASSPRRERNQPQHF
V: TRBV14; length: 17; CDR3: CASSQERLAGGQETQYF
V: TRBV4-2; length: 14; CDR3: CASSQDYSSYEQYF
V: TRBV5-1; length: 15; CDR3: CASSLTGFNTDTQYF
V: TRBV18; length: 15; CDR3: CASSPLRTGEYGYTF
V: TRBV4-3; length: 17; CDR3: CASSQIPGLASTDTQYF